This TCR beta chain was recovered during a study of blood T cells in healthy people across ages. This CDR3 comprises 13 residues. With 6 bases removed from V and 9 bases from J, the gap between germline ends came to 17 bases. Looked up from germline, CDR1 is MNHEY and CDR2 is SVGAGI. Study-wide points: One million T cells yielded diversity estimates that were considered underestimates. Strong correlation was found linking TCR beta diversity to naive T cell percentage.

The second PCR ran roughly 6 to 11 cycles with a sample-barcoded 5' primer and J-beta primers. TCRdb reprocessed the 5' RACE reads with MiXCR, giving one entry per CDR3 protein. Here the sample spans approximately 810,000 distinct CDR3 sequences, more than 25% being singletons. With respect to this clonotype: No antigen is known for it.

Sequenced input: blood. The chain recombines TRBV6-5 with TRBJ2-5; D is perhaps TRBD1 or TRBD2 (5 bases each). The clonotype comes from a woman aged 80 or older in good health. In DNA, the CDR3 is TGTGCCAGCAGCCGCCGGGACGGGCCTTCCCAGTACTTC. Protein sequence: CASSRRDGPSQYF.